This TCR beta chain was retrieved from a study of T cells in Graves' hyperthyroidism and ophthalmopathy. The CDR3 spans 14 residues. V was pared by 4 bases and J by 3 bases, with 1 base of the junction left unmatched. Germline V gives CDR1 LGHNA, CDR2 YSLEER. Turning to this clonotype: Its matching antigen is unknown.

Amplified TCR beta CDR3 regions derived from RNA transcripts. The HTBI primer set served for first-round RT-PCR of the TCR CDR3. TCRdb reanalysed the multiplex PCR reads using MiXCR and keeps one entry per CDR3 protein. The sample shows around 350,000 distinct CDR3 sequences, around 14% of them seen only once. Whole-study results and caveats: Separating ophthalmopathy from stable hyperthyroidism was achieved by a 13 V-J model.

This clonotype was sampled from a woman aged 18-29 years with Graves' hyperthyroidism that later progressed to Graves' ophthalmopathy. Sample: blood. The chain recombines TRBV4-3 with TRBJ2-5; 11 bases map to TRBD2. The CDR3 nucleotides are TGCGCCAGCAGCCGGGGACTAGCGGAAGAGACCCAGTACTTC. Translated: CASSRGLAEETQYF.